The clone carrying this TCR beta chain was counted only a few times. Its antigen is as yet unknown. The data are from a study of T cells in Graves' hyperthyroidism and ophthalmopathy. Findings and limits, study-wide: Most thyroid clonotypes expanded above 0.001 were also detected in blood. Model output signaled ophthalmopathy a median around 5.9 months ahead of onset.

Amplification targeted TCR beta CDR3 regions from RNA transcripts. HTBI primers were employed in a first-round RT-PCR of the TCR CDR3. Each CDR3 protein gets one entry after TCRdb re-called the multiplex PCR reads with MiXCR. The data hold approximately 700,000 distinct CDR3 sequences, with around 17% observed a single time. Recently diagnosed hyperthyroidism of less than 2 months' duration affected patients aged 18 to 65. This CDR3 has 14 amino acids. Trimming shortened V by 5 bases and J by 7 bases, and 15 bases separated the two germline ends. Germline CDR1 reads MGHRA; CDR2 reads YSYEKL. The source material was blood. V usage is TRBV4-1 and J usage is TRBJ2-1; D is perhaps TRBD2 (6 bases). This sequence originates from a man younger than 30 with Graves' hyperthyroidism. The CDR3 DNA sequence: TGCGCCAGCAGCGACGGAGGGGCGGGAAATGAGCAGTTCTTC. Translation gives CASSDGGAGNEQFF.